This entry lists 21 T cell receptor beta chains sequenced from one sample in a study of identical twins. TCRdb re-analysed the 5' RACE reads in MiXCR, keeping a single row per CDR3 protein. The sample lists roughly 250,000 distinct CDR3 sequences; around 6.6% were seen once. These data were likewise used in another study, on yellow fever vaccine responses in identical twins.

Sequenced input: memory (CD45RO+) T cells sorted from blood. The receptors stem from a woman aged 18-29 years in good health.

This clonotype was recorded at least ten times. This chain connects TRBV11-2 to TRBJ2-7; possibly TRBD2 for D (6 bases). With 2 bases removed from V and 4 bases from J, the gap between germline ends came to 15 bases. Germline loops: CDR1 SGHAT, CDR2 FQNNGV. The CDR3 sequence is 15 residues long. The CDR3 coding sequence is TGTGCCAGCAGCTTAATGCTTGCGGGGTCATACGAGCAGTACTTC. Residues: CASSLMLAGSYEQYF.

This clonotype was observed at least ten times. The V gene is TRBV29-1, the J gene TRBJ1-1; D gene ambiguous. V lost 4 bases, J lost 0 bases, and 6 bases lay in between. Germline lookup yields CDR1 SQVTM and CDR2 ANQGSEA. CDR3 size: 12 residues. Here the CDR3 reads CSVGPMNTEAFF. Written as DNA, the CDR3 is TGCAGCGTTGGTCCAATGAACACTGAAGCTTTCTTT.

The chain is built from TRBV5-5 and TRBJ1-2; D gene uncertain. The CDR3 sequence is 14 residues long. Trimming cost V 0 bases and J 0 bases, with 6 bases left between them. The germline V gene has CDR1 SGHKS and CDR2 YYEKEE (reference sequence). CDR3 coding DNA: TGTGCCAGCAGCTTGGCGCGGGCTAACTATGGCTACACCTTC. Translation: CASSLARANYGYTF. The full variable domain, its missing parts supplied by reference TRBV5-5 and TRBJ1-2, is DAGVTQSPTHLIKTRGQQVTLRCSPISGHKSVSWYQQVLGQGPQFIFQYYEKEERGRGNFPDRFSARQFPNYSSELNVNALLLGDSALYLCASSLARANYGYTFGSGTRLTVV.

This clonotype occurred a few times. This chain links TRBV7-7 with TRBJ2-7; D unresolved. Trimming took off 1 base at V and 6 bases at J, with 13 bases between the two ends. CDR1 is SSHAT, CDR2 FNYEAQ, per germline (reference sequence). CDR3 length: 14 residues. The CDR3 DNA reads TGTGCCAGCAGCTTAGGACTCTCGTCAACCGAGCAGTACTTC. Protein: CASSLGLSSTEQYF.

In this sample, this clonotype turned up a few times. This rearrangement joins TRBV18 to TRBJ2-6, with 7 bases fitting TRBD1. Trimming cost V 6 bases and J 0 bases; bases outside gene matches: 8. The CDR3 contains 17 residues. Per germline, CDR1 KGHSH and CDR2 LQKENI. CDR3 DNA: TGTGCCAGCTCTCCGTATCGACAGGGCTCTGGGGCCAACGTCCTGACTTTC. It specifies CASSPYRQGSGANVLTF.

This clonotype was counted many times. CDR3 amino acids: CASSYSNQPQHF. The CDR3 DNA is TGTGCCAGCAGTTATAGCAATCAGCCCCAGCATTTT. The J gene is TRBJ1-5, the V gene TRBV28; D is ambiguous. The CDR3 is 12 amino acids. V lost 4 bases, J lost 0 bases, and 1 base lay in between. Germline CDR1 MDHEN, CDR2 SYDVKM. The variable domain in full, completed from reference TRBV28 and TRBJ1-5, reads DVKVTQSSRYLVKRTGEKVFLECVQDMDHENMFWYRQDPGLGLRLIYFSYDVKMKEKGDIPEGYSVSREKKERFSLILESASTNQTSMYLCASSYSNQPQHFGDGTRLSIL.

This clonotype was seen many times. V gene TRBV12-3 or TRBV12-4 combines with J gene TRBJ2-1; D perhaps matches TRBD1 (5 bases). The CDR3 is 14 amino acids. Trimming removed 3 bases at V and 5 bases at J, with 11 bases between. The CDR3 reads CASSFMDNNNEQFF. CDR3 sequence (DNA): TGTGCCAGCAGTTTTATGGACAACAACAATGAGCAGTTCTTC.

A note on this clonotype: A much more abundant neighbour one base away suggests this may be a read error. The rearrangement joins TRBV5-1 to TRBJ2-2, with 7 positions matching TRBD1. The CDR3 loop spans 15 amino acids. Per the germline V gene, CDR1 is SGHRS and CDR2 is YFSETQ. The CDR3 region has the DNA TGCACCAGCAGCACCGGGACAGTATACACCGGGGAGCTGTTTTTT. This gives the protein CTSSTGTVYTGELFF.

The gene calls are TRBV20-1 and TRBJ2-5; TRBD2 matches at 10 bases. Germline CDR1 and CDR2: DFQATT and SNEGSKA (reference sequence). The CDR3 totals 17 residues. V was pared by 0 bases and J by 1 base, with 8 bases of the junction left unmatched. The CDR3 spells CSARDTPLAGIQETQYF. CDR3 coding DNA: TGCAGTGCTAGAGATACCCCACTAGCGGGGATCCAAGAGACCCAGTACTTC.

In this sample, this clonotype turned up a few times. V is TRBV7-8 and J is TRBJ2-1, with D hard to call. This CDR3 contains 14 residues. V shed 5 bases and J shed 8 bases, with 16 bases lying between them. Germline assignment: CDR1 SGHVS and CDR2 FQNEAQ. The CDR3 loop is CASSTQAIAYEQFF. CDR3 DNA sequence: TGTGCCAGCAGCACACAAGCGATAGCTTATGAGCAGTTCTTC.

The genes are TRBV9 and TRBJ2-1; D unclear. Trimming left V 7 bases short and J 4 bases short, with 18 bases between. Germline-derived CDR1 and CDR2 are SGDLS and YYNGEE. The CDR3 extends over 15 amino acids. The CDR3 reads CASAVSPLAYNEQFF. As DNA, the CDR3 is TGTGCCAGCGCGGTTAGTCCTCTGGCATACAATGAGCAGTTCTTC.

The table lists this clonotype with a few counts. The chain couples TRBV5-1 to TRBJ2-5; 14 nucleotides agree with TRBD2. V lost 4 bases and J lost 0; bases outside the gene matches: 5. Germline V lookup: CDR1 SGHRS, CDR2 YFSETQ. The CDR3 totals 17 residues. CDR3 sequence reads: CASSPGLAGAHQETQYF. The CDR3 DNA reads TGCGCCAGCAGCCCGGGACTAGCGGGGGCCCACCAAGAGACCCAGTACTTC.

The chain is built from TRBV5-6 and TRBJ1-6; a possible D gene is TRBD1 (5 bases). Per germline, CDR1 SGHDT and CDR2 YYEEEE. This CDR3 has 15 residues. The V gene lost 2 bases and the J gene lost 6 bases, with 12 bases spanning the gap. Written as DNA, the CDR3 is TGTGCCAGCAGCTTTGACAGCGGAATTAATTCACCCCTCCACTTT. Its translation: CASSFDSGINSPLHF.

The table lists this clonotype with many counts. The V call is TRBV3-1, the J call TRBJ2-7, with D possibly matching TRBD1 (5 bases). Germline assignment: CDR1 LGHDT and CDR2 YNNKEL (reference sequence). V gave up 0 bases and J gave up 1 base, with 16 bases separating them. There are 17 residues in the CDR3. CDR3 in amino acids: CASSQELDGASSYEQYF. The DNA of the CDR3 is TGTGCCAGCAGCCAAGAGTTAGATGGGGCGTCGTCCTACGAGCAGTACTTC.

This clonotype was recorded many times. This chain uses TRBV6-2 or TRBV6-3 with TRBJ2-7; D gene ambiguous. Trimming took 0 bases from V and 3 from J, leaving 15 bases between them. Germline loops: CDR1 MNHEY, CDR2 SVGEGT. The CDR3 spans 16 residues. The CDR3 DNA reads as TGTGCCAGCAGTTACTCGACCCCCGGACGGAACTACGAGCAGTACTTC. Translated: CASSYSTPGRNYEQYF.

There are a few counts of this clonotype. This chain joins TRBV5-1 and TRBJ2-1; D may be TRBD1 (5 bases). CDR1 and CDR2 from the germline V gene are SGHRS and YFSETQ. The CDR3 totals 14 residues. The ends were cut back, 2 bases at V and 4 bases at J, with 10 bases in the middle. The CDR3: CASSLGAAYNEQFF. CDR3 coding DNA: TGCGCCAGCAGCTTAGGGGCAGCTTACAATGAGCAGTTCTTC.

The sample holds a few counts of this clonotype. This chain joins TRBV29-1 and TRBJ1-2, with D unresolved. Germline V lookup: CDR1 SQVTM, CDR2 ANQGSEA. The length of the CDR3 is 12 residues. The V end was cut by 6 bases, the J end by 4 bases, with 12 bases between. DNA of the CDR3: TGCAGCGTGAGCGAGTACCGCTATGGCTACACCTTC. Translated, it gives CSVSEYRYGYTF. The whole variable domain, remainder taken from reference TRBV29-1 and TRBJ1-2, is SAVISQKPSRDICQRGTSLTIQCQVDSQVTMMFWYRQQPGQSLTLIATANQGSEATYESGFVIDKFPISRPNLTFSTLTVSNMSPEDSSIYLCSVSEYRYGYTFGSGTRLTVV.

CDR3 sequence (DNA): TGTGCCAGCAGCCAAGCGGCAGGGAGAGATTCACCCCTCCACTTT. Translated, it gives CASSQAAGRDSPLHF. V is TRBV3-1 and J is TRBJ1-6, with D maybe TRBD1 (5 bases). Per the germline V gene, CDR1 is LGHDT and CDR2 is YNNKEL (reference sequence). V dropped 1 base and J dropped 8 bases, with 12 bases sitting between them. The CDR3 runs to 15 residues.

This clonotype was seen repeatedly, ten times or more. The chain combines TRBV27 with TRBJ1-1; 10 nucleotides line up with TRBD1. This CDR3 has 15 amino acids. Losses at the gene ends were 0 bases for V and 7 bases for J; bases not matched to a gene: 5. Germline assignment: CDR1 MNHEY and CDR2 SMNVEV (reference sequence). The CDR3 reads CASSLSDRGNSEAFF. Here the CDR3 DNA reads TGTGCCAGCAGTTTATCGGACAGGGGGAATAGTGAAGCTTTCTTT.

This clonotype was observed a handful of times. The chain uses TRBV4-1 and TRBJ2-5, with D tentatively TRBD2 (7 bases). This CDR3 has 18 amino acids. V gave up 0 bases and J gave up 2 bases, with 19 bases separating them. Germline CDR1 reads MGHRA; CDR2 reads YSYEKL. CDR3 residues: CASSQDRGGGALQETQYF. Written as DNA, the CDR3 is TGCGCCAGCAGCCAAGATCGAGGAGGGGGGGCCTTACAAGAGACCCAGTACTTC.

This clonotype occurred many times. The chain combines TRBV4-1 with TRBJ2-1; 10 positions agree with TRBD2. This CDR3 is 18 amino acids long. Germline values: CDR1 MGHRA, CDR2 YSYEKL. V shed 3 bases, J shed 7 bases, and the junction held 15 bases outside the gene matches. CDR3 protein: CASSHNSWTSGQRNEQFF. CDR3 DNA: TGCGCCAGCAGCCATAATTCATGGACTAGCGGCCAACGGAATGAGCAGTTCTTC.